This T cell receptor (beta chain) derives from a study of cytotoxic CD8 clonotypes in ibrutinib-treated CLL (dated by TCRdb to the early 2020s). Turning to the overall study: The cohort included roughly 15 treatment-naive and ten to twelve relapsed/refractory patients; approximately 17 were IGHV unmutated. An average of 255,043 productive templates and 94,082 productive rearrangements was obtained per sample. Cryopreserved peripheral blood mononuclear cells were collected at three points: before therapy, at response, and at either sustained remission or disease progression. Of the 86 participants in the trial, about two dozen had longitudinal samples available. Partial responses were observed in roughly 24 patients and complete responses in 2; after a median follow-up of around 64 months, remission was maintained in about 15 patients and progression was observed in approximately 12. Response samples were taken after a median of 12 months on treatment, ranging from 6 to 36 months. All remission and progressive disease samples were collected while patients were still receiving ibrutinib.

A MiSeq instrument was used for deep resolution sequencing, which targeted depths ranging from 1 in 1 million up to 1 in 200,000 T cells, with coverage averaging 10x for each clonotype. The immunoSEQ hsTCRB Kit was used to generate the TCR beta libraries. The paper's processing steps were these. The data were analyzed with ImmunoSEQ Analyzer and ImmunoSEQ Data Assistant, and V, D and J gene assignments followed IMGT definitions. Clonality was computed as one minus normalized Shannon entropy of productive rearrangement frequencies, ranging from 0 to 1. Public clonotype analysis was restricted to overrepresented clonotypes comprising at least 0.05% of each patient's repertoire. Repertoires from some twelve age-matched healthy donors in immuneACCESS were used as clonality controls. The immuneACCESS repertoire file appears here via TCRdb, limited to in-frame rearrangements. These files lack a portion of the clones; in checked studies, under half of the deficit traces to unresolved V genes, and the cause of the others is not known. D and trimming were read from the DNA, whereas the V and J calls and clone size are those reported in that table. The table for this sample lists about 130,000 clones; 80% to 90% of them were counted only once. The ten largest make up roughly 1.9% of the sample.

V is pared back by 0 bases and J by 1 base, with 8 bases lying between the germline termini. CDR1 is given as SGHNT and CDR2 as YYREEE, both from the germline V gene (reference sequence). The CDR3 has 15 amino acids, counting the end cysteine and phenylalanine. The read is trimmed to its CDR3 DNA, 45 bases read in frame from base 1. What the study reported, not specific to this receptor: An increase in clonality was observed at ibrutinib response, with clonality remaining stable during sustained remission and falling back toward baseline at progression. Public clonotypes were found to be uncommon and were observed to contract or remain stable during treatment; the increase in clonality was shown to reflect expansion of private clonotypes at ibrutinib response. Lymph node repertoires were not examined, and the timing of sampling was not matched between patients in sustained remission and those whose disease progressed. Baseline clonality exceeded that of age-matched healthy donors and correlated strongly with circulating CD8+ T-cell counts.

What this sample's time point label stands for: around 2 years on ibrutinib. For TCR beta library preparation, around 2.1 micrograms of genomic DNA were extracted from the cryopreserved PBMCs. High-throughput TCR beta sequencing was performed on longitudinal blood samples from CLL patients receiving ibrutinib monotherapy. The patients took part in an open-label, single-center phase 2 trial of ibrutinib monotherapy. This clone came up many times. Which antigen it targets is not known. No per-base quality is available; no much larger clone lies one base away. The chain links TRBV5-4 with TRBJ2-1, with the D segment identity uncertain. This clonotype was obtained from a human donor with chronic lymphocytic leukemia. Sample: PBMCs, taken after 24 months of ibrutinib treatment. This receptor carries the CDR3 CASSLEGASYNEQFF. The sequenced DNA: TGTGCCAGCAGCTTGGAGGGTGCGTCCTACAATGAGCAGTTCTTC.